These 6 T cell receptor beta chains were all obtained from the same sample, sequenced in a study of blood T cells in healthy people across ages. A J-beta primer mix and a sample-barcoded 5' primer were used in a second PCR of roughly 6 to 12 cycles. TCRdb re-derived calls from the 5' RACE reads in MiXCR, one entry per CDR3 protein. The sample has over 950,000 distinct CDR3 sequences; around two fifths are singletons. The sequenced sample was blood. The source is a man younger than 30 in good health.

The chain has TRBV9 and TRBJ2-1, with no clear D. The J call could be wrong; TRBJ2-7 is a better fit for the DNA end. Germline V gene lookup returns CDR1 SGDLS and CDR2 YYNGEE. This CDR3 spans 15 amino acids. CDR3 residues: CASSVDGSPYNEQYF. The CDR3 nucleotides read TGTGCCAGCAGCGTAGATGGCAGCCCCTACAATGAGCAGTACTTC.

The chain is built from TRBV20-1 and TRBJ1-5, with TRBD1 matching over 7 bases. CDR1 DFQATT and CDR2 SNEGSKA come from the germline V gene (reference sequence). J lost 8 bases, V lost 3 bases, and 4 bases had no gene match. The CDR3 runs 12 residues. The DNA for the CDR3 is TGCAGTGCTAGGACAGGGCGAGAGCCCCAGCATTTT. It encodes CSARTGREPQHF.

J is TRBJ2-1 and V is TRBV7-2, with 12 bases fitting TRBD2. The V segment lost 1 base and the J segment 5 bases; nucleotides outside the gene matches: 9. This CDR3 is built from 18 residues. CDR1 SGHTA and CDR2 FQGNSA come from the germline V gene. The CDR3 region is CASSLEWLAGGDNNEQFF. CDR3 DNA sequence: TGTGCCAGCAGCTTAGAATGGCTAGCGGGGGGGGATAACAATGAGCAGTTCTTC. Supplemented by reference TRBV7-2 and TRBJ2-1, the full variable domain reads GAGVSQSPSNKVTEKGKDVELRCDPISGHTALYWYRQSLGQGLEFLIYFQGNSAPDKSGLPSDRFSAERTGGSVSTLTIQRTQQEDSAVYLCASSLEWLAGGDNNEQFFGPGTRLTVL.

This sequence joins TRBV5-1 and TRBJ2-5; no reliable D call. V was shortened by 6 bases and J by 3 bases, with 21 bases between the two germline ends. The CDR3 has 16 residues. Germline CDR1 and CDR2: SGHRS and YFSETQ. CDR3 DNA: TGCGCCAGCAACATGTCCGGCGTGAACAATAAAGAGACCCAGTACTTC. The encoded protein is CASNMSGVNNKETQYF.

This sequence joins TRBV6-6 and TRBJ2-4; unclear D gene. The last part of the DNA fits TRBJ2-7 better; the J call may be wrong. The CDR3 runs 14 residues. Germline V CDR1 and CDR2: MNHNY, SVGAGI (reference sequence). As DNA, the CDR3 is TGTGCCAGCACCGAGACCGCCGGCTCCTACGAGCAGTACTTC. It translates to CASTETAGSYEQYF.

This clonotype was detected a few times. V gene TRBV21-1 combines with J gene TRBJ2-3; TRBD1 is the table's D call and was not checked against the DNA. TRBV21-1 constitutes a pseudogene. The CDR3 runs to 15 residues. CDR3 in DNA: TGTGCCAGCAAGGCCGAGGGGGGCCCAGCAGATACGCAGTATTTT. Translating gives CASKAEGGPADTQYF.